This entry lists 14 T cell receptor beta chains sequenced from one sample in a study of blood T cell repertoires in COVID-19. Profiled with immunoSEQ multiplex PCR; TCRdb holds only in-frame clones, not every one. The table includes more than 450,000 clones, around 90% detected once. The source material was PBMCs or T cells enriched from blood (not recorded which). These receptors all come from a woman aged 18-29 years who had recovered from COVID-19.

The count of this clone is one. The gene calls are TRBV3-1 (or the pseudogene TRBV3-2) and TRBJ1-1, with no clear D. The germline V and J ends were trimmed by 3 bases and 3 bases, with 8 bases remaining between them. Germline-derived CDR1 and CDR2 are LGHDT and YNNKEL (reference sequence). The CDR3 consists of 13 residues. The CDR3 region has the DNA TGTGCCAGCAGCCAGTTGAGGGACACTGAAGCTTTCTTT. Protein sequence: CASSQLRDTEAFF.

The chain uses TRBV12-5 and TRBJ2-1; D might be TRBD2 (5 bases). This CDR3 spans 13 amino acids. CDR1 is LGHNT, CDR2 FRNRAP, per germline. V lost 1 base and J 7 bases, leaving 8 bases between the germline ends. CDR3 sequence reads: CASGLELGNEQFF. In nucleotides, the CDR3 is TGTGCTAGTGGTTTGGAACTAGGGAATGAGCAGTTCTTC.

J is TRBJ2-5 and V is TRBV2; D is possibly TRBD2 (6 bases). Trimming removed 4 bases from V and 4 bases from J, with 10 bases in between. Germline V CDR1 and CDR2: SNHLY, FYNNEI. This CDR3 comprises 13 residues. CDR3 sequence (DNA): TGTGCCAGCAGTGGGGGGGTCGGAGAGACCCAGTACTTC. It encodes CASSGGVGETQYF.

The chain combines TRBV10-3 with TRBJ2-3; 9 bases agree with TRBD1. The CDR3 is 18 residues long. Germline V gene lookup returns CDR1 ENHRY and CDR2 SYGVKD. The V gene end was trimmed by 4 bases and the J gene end by 3 bases; junction bases not matched to a gene: 14. As DNA, the CDR3 is TGTGCCATCAGTGCTGGACAGGGGTTCGGTCTATTGACAGATACGCAGTATTTT. Encoded protein: CAISAGQGFGLLTDTQYF.

The rearrangement links TRBV12-3 or TRBV12-4 to TRBJ1-1; weak D call: TRBD1 (5 bases). V was clipped by 1 base and J by 4 bases, with 7 bases between them. The CDR3 totals 13 residues. The CDR3 coding sequence is TGTGCCAGCAGTTTAGTAGGGGCCACTGAAGCTTTCTTT. This encodes CASSLVGATEAFF.

The gene calls are TRBV6-1 and TRBJ2-6; D not resolved. The V end lost 3 bases, the J end lost 0 bases, and 9 bases lay between the germline ends. The CDR3 has 16 amino acids. Germline loops: CDR1 MNHNS, CDR2 SASEGT. CDR3 DNA: TGTGCCAGCAGTGATAACAGCTTCTCTGGGGCCAACGTCCTGACTTTC. Translated, it gives CASSDNSFSGANVLTF.

The chain couples TRBV5-1 to TRBJ2-2; tentative D call: TRBD1 (5 bases). The CDR3 is 15 amino acids. From germline, CDR1 is SGHRS and CDR2 YFSETQ. The V end lost 2 bases, the J end lost 5 bases, and 13 bases lay between the germline ends. CDR3 in amino acids: CASSLATGFTGELFF. CDR3 sequence (DNA): TGCGCCAGCAGCTTAGCCACAGGCTTTACCGGGGAGCTGTTTTTT.

This clone showed up just once. This rearrangement joins TRBV6-5 to TRBJ1-1, with TRBD1 matching 7 bases. The CDR3 sequence is 15 residues long. Germline CDR1 reads MNHEY; CDR2 reads SVGAGI. After removal of 7 bases from V and 0 bases from J, the junction contained 8 bases not matched to a gene. The CDR3 DNA reads TGTGCCAGCATAGGGGACAGTGATTTGAACACTGAAGCTTTCTTT. This codes for CASIGDSDLNTEAFF.

The V gene is TRBV30, the J gene TRBJ1-4; no clear D gene. The V end lost 2 bases, the J end lost 0 bases, and 7 bases lay between the germline ends. Germline values: CDR1 GTSNPN, CDR2 SVGIG (reference sequence). CDR3 length equals 14 residues. The CDR3 bases are TGTGCCTGGAGTTTCCAGGCAACTAATGAAAAACTGTTTTTT. This codes for CAWSFQATNEKLFF.

CDR3 in DNA: TGTGCCAGCAGCGAGCGGGGGACTAGCACAGATACGCAGTATTTT. Its protein product is CASSERGTSTDTQYF. V usage is TRBV2 and J usage is TRBJ2-3; 8 nucleotides match TRBD2. Germline lookup yields CDR1 SNHLY and CDR2 FYNNEI. CDR3 length: 15 residues. V dropped 6 bases and J dropped 0; count of bases not matched to a gene: 5.

This chain joins TRBV5-1 and TRBJ1-6; possible D gene TRBD1, 5 bases. V lost 0 bases and J 10 bases, leaving 11 bases between the germline ends. This CDR3 comprises 14 residues. Germline V CDR1 and CDR2: SGHRS, YFSETQ. This chain's CDR3 is CASSLGQSFSPLHF. The CDR3 nucleotides read TGCGCCAGCAGCTTGGGACAGTCGTTCTCACCCCTCCACTTT.

The chain carries TRBV7-9 and TRBJ2-3; D ambiguous. The V and J ends lost 5 bases and 0 bases respectively, with 9 bases between them. Germline CDR1 is SEHNR and CDR2 is FQNEAQ (reference sequence). The length of the CDR3 is 14 residues. DNA of the CDR3: TGTGCCAGCAGCCACGAGACTAGCACAGATACGCAGTATTTT. This sequence encodes CASSHETSTDTQYF.

The rearrangement uses TRBV28 and TRBJ2-7, with a tentative D call TRBD1 (7 bases). The ends were cut back, 5 bases at V and 2 bases at J, with 10 bases in the middle. CDR1 is MDHEN, CDR2 SYDVKM, per germline. The CDR3 totals 13 residues. The CDR3 DNA reads TGTGCCAGCAGTGGAGGGGGCCCCTACGAGCAGTACTTC. Translated: CASSGGGPYEQYF.

In this sample, this clone turned up a few times. The chain uses TRBV4-2 and TRBJ2-1, with 10 nucleotides matching TRBD2. Trimming removed 5 bases from V and 6 bases from J; junction bases left unmatched: 10. Per the germline V gene, CDR1 is LGHNA and CDR2 is YNFKEQ. The CDR3 is made up of 16 amino acids. CDR3 protein: CASSFIGLAGGNEQFF. CDR3 DNA sequence: TGTGCCAGCAGCTTCATCGGGTTAGCGGGGGGCAATGAGCAGTTCTTC.